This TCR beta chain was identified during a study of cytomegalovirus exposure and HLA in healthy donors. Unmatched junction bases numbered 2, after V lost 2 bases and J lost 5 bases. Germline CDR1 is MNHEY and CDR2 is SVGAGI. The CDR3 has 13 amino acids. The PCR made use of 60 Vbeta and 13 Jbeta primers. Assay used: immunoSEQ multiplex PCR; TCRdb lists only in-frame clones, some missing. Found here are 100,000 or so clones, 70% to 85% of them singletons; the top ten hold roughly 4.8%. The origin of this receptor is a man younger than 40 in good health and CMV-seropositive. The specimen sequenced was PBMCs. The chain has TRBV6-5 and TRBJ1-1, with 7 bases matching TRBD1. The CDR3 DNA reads TGTGCCAGCAGTTACGCCAGGGGGACTGAAGCTTTCTTT. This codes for CASSYARGTEAFF.